The 23 T cell receptor beta chains in this list originate from one sample, sequenced in a study of T-cell reconstitution after alpha-beta-depleted transplantation in children. The study's findings and limits: One year post-transplant, T-cell counts and diversity were largely derived from T cells produced anew.

These receptors lack a known antigen. During its preparation, the TCRbeta library received unique molecular identifiers. TCRdb ran MiXCR on the PCR reads and lists one entry per CDR3 protein. The table includes hundreds of thousands of distinct CDR3 sequences, over 7.5% detected once. The starting material was peripheral blood, obtained 360 days after TCRalphabeta/CD19-depleted stem cell transplant. The source of these receptors is a female patient aged 2-10 years who had a stem cell transplant for Fanconi anemia, so the T cells may come from the graft donor.

This chain joins TRBV12-3 or TRBV12-4 and TRBJ1-1, with D uncertain. Trimming stripped 5 bases from V and 10 bases from J, with 20 bases between. The CDR3 has 14 amino acids. The CDR3 loop is CASSPEVVPHRAFF. The CDR3 nucleotides read TGTGCCAGCAGTCCCGAGGTTGTCCCGCACCGAGCTTTCTTT.

Many counts were recorded for this clonotype. The chain combines TRBV10-2 with TRBJ2-2, with TRBD1 as a possible D gene (7 bases). The germline V gene has CDR1 WSHSY and CDR2 SAAADI. V lost 7 bases and J 2 bases, leaving 14 bases between the germline ends. The CDR3 extends over 15 amino acids. As DNA, the CDR3 is TGCGCCAGCATCGACAGGGAGGCTAACACCGGGGAGCTGTTTTTT. Protein product: CASIDREANTGELFF.

This clonotype was seen ten or more times. This chain connects TRBV4-2 to TRBJ2-7; a possible D gene is TRBD2 (5 bases). This CDR3 spans 17 amino acids. The germline gives CDR1 LGHNA, CDR2 YNFKEQ. V lost 1 base to trimming and J lost 3 bases, with 19 bases between them. The CDR3: CASSQGPGGSGYYEQYF. Written as DNA, the CDR3 is TGTGCCAGCAGCCAAGGTCCCGGAGGAAGCGGCTACTACGAGCAGTACTTC.

This clonotype has a count of ten or more. The DNA of the CDR3 is TGTGCCAGCAGCCGGGACTCTACCCGGGAAACAGGAAGGGCCTACGAGCAGTACTTC. Its translation: CASSRDSTRETGRAYEQYF. The chain employs TRBV7-2 and TRBJ2-7, with D possibly being TRBD2 (6 bases). There are 19 residues in the CDR3. V lost 5 bases, J lost 2 bases, and 28 bases lay in between. Germline V lookup: CDR1 SGHTA, CDR2 FQGNSA.

J is TRBJ2-1 and V is TRBV4-3; weak D call: TRBD2 (6 bases). The CDR3 contains 17 residues. V was clipped by 4 bases and J by 6 bases, with 22 bases between them. CDR1 is LGHNA, CDR2 YSLEER, per germline. The CDR3 sequence is CASSRTTSSVTLNEQFF. CDR3 coding DNA: TGCGCCAGCAGCCGGACAACTAGCTCGGTTACTCTCAATGAGCAGTTCTTC.

This clonotype came up a few times. V usage is TRBV20-1 and J usage is TRBJ2-2, with 8 bases lining up with TRBD2. CDR1 and CDR2 from the germline V gene are DFQATT and SNEGSKA (reference sequence). This CDR3 contains 15 residues. J was trimmed by 2 bases and V by 4 bases; bases with no gene match: 6. The CDR3 region has the DNA TGCAGTGCTATTAAGAGCGGGAGTAACACCGGGGAGCTGTTTTTT. Its protein product is CSAIKSGSNTGELFF.

The V and J genes are TRBV2 and TRBJ2-3; no definite D call. Per germline, CDR1 SNHLY and CDR2 FYNNEI. V was cut by 4 bases and J by 2 bases, with 10 bases left in between. The CDR3 is 14 residues long. The CDR3 reads CASSVIVSTDTQYF. CDR3 bases: TGTGCCAGCAGTGTCATTGTGTCCACAGATACGCAGTATTTT.

Of note for this clonotype: A clone one base away is much larger, so this may be a read error. The rearrangement links TRBV21-1 to TRBJ2-7; TRBD1, the D gene given by the table, was not confirmed from the DNA. TRBV21-1 is given as a pseudogene. The CDR3 has 16 amino acids. This CDR3 reads CASSLRWAIITYDQYV. The CDR3 DNA reads as TGTGCCAGCAGTCTCAGGTGGGCAATAATAACCTACGACCAGTACGTC.

Many counts were recorded for this clonotype. The J gene is TRBJ2-1, the V gene TRBV28; TRBD1 matches 8 bases. Germline trimming cut 8 bases from V and 10 bases from J; bases unmatched to any gene: 7. Germline V gene lookup returns CDR1 MDHEN and CDR2 SYDVKM. The length of the CDR3 is 12 residues. CDR3 DNA: TGTGCCAGCTCCAGGGGGCTTGTAGAGCAGTTCTTC. It specifies CASSRGLVEQFF.

This clonotype was counted at least ten times. An end of the junction does not agree with germline; a read error may underlie this. The gene calls are TRBV7-9 and TRBJ1-1; D is possibly TRBD1 (5 bases). The CDR3 totals 16 residues. CDR1 and CDR2 from the germline V gene are SEHNR and FQNEAQ (reference sequence). CDR3 nucleotide sequence: TGTGTCAGCAGCCCCTGGAGGGGCGAGTATAGGACTGAAGCTTTCTTT. It codes for CVSSPWRGEYRTEAFF.

At least ten counts were recorded for this clonotype. J is TRBJ2-2 and V is TRBV10-3; possible D gene TRBD2, 6 bases. Trimming left V 8 bases short and J 1 base short, with 11 bases between. There are 14 residues in the CDR3. Germline CDR1 is ENHRY and CDR2 is SYGVKD. As DNA, the CDR3 is TGTGCCATCGAGCGGGTCCAGAACACCGGGGAGCTGTTTTTT. Its translation: CAIERVQNTGELFF.

Only a few counts were recorded for this clonotype. The chain carries TRBV30 and TRBJ2-1, with D possibly being TRBD1 (6 bases). The CDR3 length is 13 residues. The germline CDR1 and CDR2 sequences are GTSNPN and SVGIG (reference sequence). Between the trimmed V and J ends, which lost 0 bases and 7 bases, there was a span of 10 bases. The CDR3 loop is CAWSVTGLNEQFF. The CDR3 DNA reads TGTGCCTGGAGTGTAACAGGGTTGAATGAGCAGTTCTTC. The whole variable domain, remainder taken from reference TRBV30 and TRBJ2-1, is SQTIHQWPATLVQPVGSPLSLECTVEGTSNPNLYWYRQAAGRGLQLLFYSVGIGQISSEVPQNLSASRPQDRQFILSSKKLLLSDSGFYLCAWSVTGLNEQFFGPGTRLTVL.

This clonotype came up many times. The CDR3 sequence: CASSPAPTGDNEQFF. In nucleotides, the CDR3 is TGTGCCAGCAGCCCTGCACCTACAGGGGACAATGAGCAGTTCTTC. V is TRBV6-2 or TRBV6-3 and J is TRBJ2-1, with TRBD1 identical over 7 bases. V dropped 6 bases and J dropped 5; count of bases not matched to a gene: 10. Germline loops: CDR1 MNHEY, CDR2 SVGEGT. The CDR3 is made up of 15 amino acids.

The chain recombines TRBV27 with TRBJ2-3; no firm D call. The germline V and J ends were trimmed by 10 bases and 2 bases, with 16 bases remaining between them. Per germline, CDR1 MNHEY and CDR2 SMNVEV (reference sequence). The CDR3 has 14 amino acids. CDR3: CATRSYEHTDTQYF. The CDR3 DNA reads as TGTGCCACCCGGAGCTATGAGCACACAGATACGCAGTATTTT.

This clonotype was observed many times. CDR3: CASSLGLAWVDTQYF. In nucleotides, the CDR3 is TGTGCCAGCAGTCTGGGACTAGCCTGGGTAGATACGCAGTATTTT. V and J are TRBV27 and TRBJ2-3; 9 nucleotides align to TRBD2. CDR1 MNHEY and CDR2 SMNVEV come from the germline V gene (reference sequence). This CDR3 is built from 15 residues. The V and J ends lost 5 bases and 5 bases, in that order; junction bases with no gene match: 8.

In its sample, this clonotype was seen a few times. The CDR3 nucleotides read TGTGCCAGCAGCTTGGTCACGACGCAAGAGACCCAGTACTTC. Its translation is CASSLVTTQETQYF. The chain combines TRBV5-5 with TRBJ2-5; unclear D gene. The germline V gene encodes CDR1 SGHKS and CDR2 YYEKEE (reference sequence). The CDR3 is made up of 14 amino acids. With 0 bases removed from V and 2 bases from J, the gap between germline ends came to 8 bases.

The V and J genes are TRBV14 and TRBJ2-3; 10 bases align to TRBD2. With V trimmed by 2 bases and J by 6 bases, 8 bases remained unmatched. The CDR3 is 16 amino acids. Looked up from germline, CDR1 is SGHDN and CDR2 is FVKESK. Here the CDR3 reads CASSQSASGRGDTQYF. CDR3 bases: TGTGCCAGCAGCCAATCGGCTAGCGGGAGAGGCGATACGCAGTATTTT.

The chain uses TRBV5-1 and TRBJ1-2; D call uncertain. Trimming left V 4 bases short and J 2 bases short, with 12 bases between. This CDR3 contains 14 residues. Germline V lookup: CDR1 SGHRS, CDR2 YFSETQ. Here the CDR3 reads CASSVSEVNYGYTF. Here the CDR3 DNA reads TGCGCCAGCAGCGTGTCCGAAGTAAACTATGGCTACACCTTC.

The V call is TRBV20-1, the J call TRBJ2-1; unclear D gene. The CDR3 contains 14 residues. The germline V gene has CDR1 DFQATT and CDR2 SNEGSKA (reference sequence). The V end lost 5 bases, the J end lost 0 bases, and 11 bases lay between the germline ends. In DNA, the CDR3 is TGCAGTGCTTTTGGGGTGAGCTCCTACAATGAGCAGTTCTTC. Translation gives CSAFGVSSYNEQFF.

This clonotype appeared many times. The V and J genes are TRBV5-1 and TRBJ1-2; TRBD1 agrees at 10 bases. This CDR3 spans 14 amino acids. Unmatched junction bases numbered 4, after V lost 2 bases and J lost 6 bases. Germline V gene sequence: CDR1 SGHRS, CDR2 YFSETQ. CDR3 loop: CASSLTGTGDGYTF. The CDR3 DNA reads as TGCGCCAGCAGCTTAACCGGGACAGGGGATGGCTACACCTTC. Looking up the rest from reference TRBV5-1 and TRBJ1-2 gives the full variable domain: KAGVTQTPRYLIKTRGQQVTLSCSPISGHRSVSWYQQTPGQGLQFLFEYFSETQRNKGNFPGRFSGRQFSNSRSEMNVSTLELGDSALYLCASSLTGTGDGYTFGSGTRLTVV.

This clonotype was counted at least ten times. V and J are TRBV5-4 and TRBJ2-7, with D perhaps assigned TRBD1 or TRBD2 (5 bases each). Trimming took off 3 bases at V and 1 base at J, with 14 bases between the two ends. The germline gives CDR1 SGHNT, CDR2 YYREEE (reference sequence). The CDR3 loop spans 15 amino acids. CDR3 region: CASSYGTASSYEQYF. CDR3 DNA sequence: TGTGCCAGCAGCTACGGGACGGCTTCTTCCTACGAGCAGTACTTC.

This clonotype showed up just a few times. The rearrangement joins TRBV12-3 or TRBV12-4 to TRBJ1-5; D remains ambiguous. The CDR3 sequence is 15 residues long. The V and J ends lost 3 bases and 2 bases respectively, with 11 bases between them. The CDR3 DNA is TGTGCCAGCAGTTTTAAGAGCATGGGCAATCAGCCCCAGCATTTT. Translating gives CASSFKSMGNQPQHF.

This clonotype was picked up many times. This chain uses TRBV20-1 with TRBJ2-3; TRBD2 matches at 8 bases. CDR3 size: 15 residues. The germline gives CDR1 DFQATT, CDR2 SNEGSKA (reference sequence). The V and J ends lost 0 bases and 0 bases, in that order; junction bases with no gene match: 2. The CDR3 coding sequence is TGCAGTGCTAGAGACGCTAGCGGGAGCACAGATACGCAGTATTTT. Amino acid sequence: CSARDASGSTDTQYF.